The clone carrying this TCR beta chain was counted between two and nine times. Antigen specificity is unknown. Autoimmune disease history or systemic immunosuppression was exclusionary. Germline V CDR1 and CDR2: SGHNT, YYREEE (reference sequence). The CDR3 is 14 residues long. Trimming took off 7 bases at V and 2 bases at J, with 15 bases between the two ends. Method: immunoSEQ multiplex PCR; TCRdb's copy keeps in-frame clones and lacks some. The sample has 90,000 to 130,000 clones; roughly 90% are singletons. These data are taken from a study of OX40 agonist ivuxolimab in advanced cancers. At the level of the study: Ivuxolimab, an antibody that agonizes OX40 (CD134), was administered to the patients. Cohort: roughly 79% men, mean age about 60, aged about 20 to 80.

Findings and caveats of the study: Fewer expanded clones were found on average in CD4+ than in CD8+ T cells.

This receptor was obtained from an adult with an advanced solid tumor such as melanoma, head and neck, liver or kidney cancer. The material sequenced was CD4+ or CD8+ T cells sorted from blood, taken in a trial of the OX40 agonist ivuxolimab. This sequence joins TRBV5-4 and TRBJ2-5; D is unresolved. The CDR3 region is CASQKLSDQETQYF. The CDR3 DNA is TGTGCCAGCCAAAAACTATCAGATCAAGAGACCCAGTACTTC.